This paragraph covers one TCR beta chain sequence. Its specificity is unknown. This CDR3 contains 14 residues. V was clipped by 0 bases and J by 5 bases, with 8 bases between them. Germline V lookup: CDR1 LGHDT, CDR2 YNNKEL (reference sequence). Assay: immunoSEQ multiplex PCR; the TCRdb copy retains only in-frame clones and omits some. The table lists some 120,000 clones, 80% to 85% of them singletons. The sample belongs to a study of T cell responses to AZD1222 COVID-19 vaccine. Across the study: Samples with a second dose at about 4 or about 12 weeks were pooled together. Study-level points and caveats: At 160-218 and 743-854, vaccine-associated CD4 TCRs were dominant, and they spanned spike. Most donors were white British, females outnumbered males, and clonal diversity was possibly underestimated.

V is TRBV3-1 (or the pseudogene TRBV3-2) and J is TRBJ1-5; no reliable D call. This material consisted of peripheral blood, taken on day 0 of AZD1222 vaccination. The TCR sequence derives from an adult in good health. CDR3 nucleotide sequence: TGTGCCAGCAGCCAAGATTTCATCGATCAGCCCCAGCATTTT. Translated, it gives CASSQDFIDQPQHF.